This T cell receptor (beta chain) was sequenced in a study of blood T cell repertoires in COVID-19. On this clone itself: A junction end diverges from the germline sequence, so it may reflect a read error.

Germline loops: CDR1 SGHRS, CDR2 YFSETQ. The length of the CDR3 is 12 residues. In the original analysis: Estimation of nucleated cell counts was performed using reference gene primer amplification. TCRdb's table, derived via immunoSEQ multiplex PCR, lists solely in-frame clones and lacks some. V, J and clone size were drawn from that table, and D and trimming were deduced from the DNA. The sample records just over 300,000 clones, approximately 85% being singletons. The sample was PBMCs or T cells enriched from blood (not recorded which). This receptor was obtained from a man aged 30-40 years who had recovered from COVID-19. The chain couples TRBV5-1 to TRBJ2-3; TRBD2 matches at 13 bases. The CDR3 coding sequence is TGCGCCAGCAGCACTAGCGGGGGGGTCCGCCTTTTT. It is translated as CASSTSGGVRLF.